Listed below are T cell receptor beta chains from one sample, sequenced in a study of low-dose radiotherapy and immunotherapy resistance in tumors. TCRdb itself ran the reads through MiXCR, one entry per CDR3 protein. The sample yields tens of thousands of distinct CDR3 sequences, 31% seen once. The sample was PBMCs, taken before treatment. The receptors here all came from a female donor with ovarian cancer. The conserved cysteine and the conserved F or W are not part of the CDR3 here. Clone size is shown for a subset of rows, as once, few, many or a class of expanded clone.

v_gene: TRBV20-1
j_gene: TRBJ1-5
abundance: many
CDR3aa: SARSQRGYSNQPQH

v_gene: TRBV7-9
j_gene: TRBJ2-2
abundance: many
CDR3aa: ASSHTGTGELF

v_gene: TRBV29-1
j_gene: TRBJ2-2
abundance: many
CDR3aa: RGGDRTGGTGELF

v_gene: TRBV19
j_gene: TRBJ2-7
abundance: few
CDR3aa: ASRQGPPSYEQY

v_gene: TRBV5-8
j_gene: TRBJ2-3
abundance: NA
CDR3aa: ASSFMAASFTDTQY

v_gene: TRBV11-2
j_gene: TRBJ2-3
abundance: few
CDR3aa: ASSFRQISTDTQY

v_gene: TRBV18
j_gene: TRBJ2-7
abundance: many
CDR3aa: ASSPSTGGVEQY

v_gene: TRBV24-1
j_gene: TRBJ2-5
abundance: many
CDR3aa: ATSDRRGQGASLETQY

v_gene: TRBV5-1
j_gene: TRBJ2-4
abundance: NA
CDR3aa: ASSFDRNIQY

v_gene: TRBV29-1
j_gene: TRBJ2-1
abundance: many
CDR3aa: SGSDNYNEQF

v_gene: TRBV28
j_gene: TRBJ2-6
abundance: many
CDR3aa: ASSPAYGSGANVLT